Listed below are T cell receptor beta chains from one sample, sequenced in a study of shared clonotypes between healthy human individuals. The table came from immunoSEQ multiplex PCR; TCRdb's copy has only in-frame clones and leaves some out. The data contain about 1.9 million clones, around 93% of them singletons. Sequencing was done on a sample of naive CD8+ T cells from PBMCs. These TCRs come from a man aged 18 to 29 in good health. Some clones in this sample may be carry-over from other donors' samples. Both conserved end residues are part of each CDR3. The D gene is left open where the match is weak. Clone size is stated in some rows and not others, as once, few, many or a class when expanded.

D gene: -
clone size: -
CDR3 length: 14
J gene: TRBJ2-5
V gene: TRBV30
CDR3 DNA: TGTGCCTGGAGTGACCCTTGGGGAGAAGAGACCCAGTACTTC
CDR3 protein: CAWSDPWGEETQYF

D gene: TRBD1
clone size: once
CDR3 length: 17
J gene: TRBJ1-4
V gene: TRBV11-3
CDR3 DNA: TGTGCCAGCAGCGACCCTGGACAGGGTGCTATGAGTGTAAAACTGTTTTTT
CDR3 protein: CASSDPGQGAMSVKLFF

D gene: TRBD2
clone size: -
CDR3 length: 15
J gene: TRBJ2-3
V gene: TRBV5-1
CDR3 DNA: TGCGCCAGCAGCCCCGGTGGGAGGGCCACAGATACGCAGTATTTT
CDR3 protein: CASSPGGRATDTQYF

D gene: -
clone size: -
CDR3 length: 14
J gene: TRBJ1-5
V gene: TRBV27
CDR3 DNA: TGTGCCAGCAGTTCAAGGGCGACCAATCAGCCCCAGCATTTT
CDR3 protein: CASSSRATNQPQHF

D gene: -
clone size: -
CDR3 length: 13
J gene: TRBJ2-7
V gene: TRBV6-5
CDR3 DNA: TGTGCCAGCAGTTGGGGGGGCAGAGATGAGCAGTACTTC
CDR3 protein: CASSWGGRDEQYF

D gene: -
clone size: once
CDR3 length: 15
J gene: TRBJ2-7
V gene: TRBV27
CDR3 DNA: TGTGCCAGCAGTCCACGGGGTAACTTTTGGGGCGAGCAGTACTTC
CDR3 protein: CASSPRGNFWGEQYF

D gene: -
clone size: -
CDR3 length: 16
J gene: TRBJ1-5
V gene: TRBV27
CDR3 DNA: TGTGCCAGCAGTTTAGCCCCGGTCCAGCCCAATCAGCCCCAGCATTTT
CDR3 protein: CASSLAPVQPNQPQHF

D gene: TRBD1
clone size: -
CDR3 length: 15
J gene: TRBJ2-1
V gene: TRBV28
CDR3 DNA: TGTGCCAGCAGTTTTGGGACAGGCCGCTACAATGAGCAGTTCTTC
CDR3 protein: CASSFGTGRYNEQFF

D gene: TRBD1
clone size: -
CDR3 length: 15
J gene: TRBJ2-3
V gene: TRBV7-3
CDR3 DNA: TGTGCCAGCAGCACAGGGACAGGGTTAACAGATACGCAGTATTTT
CDR3 protein: CASSTGTGLTDTQYF

D gene: TRBD1
clone size: once
CDR3 length: 16
J gene: TRBJ2-5
V gene: TRBV15
CDR3 DNA: TGTGCCACCAGCAGAGGCAGGTCAGGGGGACAAGAGACCCAGTACTTC
CDR3 protein: CATSRGRSGGQETQYF

D gene: TRBD2
clone size: once
CDR3 length: 15
J gene: TRBJ2-1
V gene: TRBV6-5
CDR3 DNA: TGTGCCAGCACCGCCCTAGCGGGAGGTAACAATGAGCAGTTCTTC
CDR3 protein: CASTALAGGNNEQFF

D gene: -
clone size: -
CDR3 length: 13
J gene: TRBJ2-3
V gene: TRBV2
CDR3 DNA: TGTGCCAGCAGAGGGCCCTACACAGATACGCAGTATTTT
CDR3 protein: CASRGPYTDTQYF

D gene: TRBD2
clone size: once
CDR3 length: 20
J gene: TRBJ2-1
V gene: TRBV5-4
CDR3 DNA: TGTGCCAGCAGCGGTGGCACCGGGACTAGCGGGACCAGCTCCTACAATGAGCAGTTCTTC
CDR3 protein: CASSGGTGTSGTSSYNEQFF

D gene: -
clone size: -
CDR3 length: 15
J gene: TRBJ2-7
V gene: TRBV5-1
CDR3 DNA: TGCGCCAGCAGCCCCCATCGGGGAACTACCTACGAGCAGTACTTC
CDR3 protein: CASSPHRGTTYEQYF

D gene: TRBD1
clone size: -
CDR3 length: 16
J gene: TRBJ1-1
V gene: TRBV9
CDR3 DNA: TGTGCCAGCAGCCCCCCGGGGAGGGGGCGGTACACTGAAGCTTTCTTT
CDR3 protein: CASSPPGRGRYTEAFF

D gene: TRBD2
clone size: -
CDR3 length: 17
J gene: TRBJ2-5
V gene: TRBV28
CDR3 DNA: TGTGCCACTCGAACCGGGACTAGCACTCCTTACCAAGAGACCCAGTACTTC
CDR3 protein: CATRTGTSTPYQETQYF

D gene: -
clone size: -
CDR3 length: 15
J gene: TRBJ1-2
V gene: TRBV28
CDR3 DNA: TGTGCCAGCAGTTCACACACCGCCCAAGTCTATGGCTACACCTTC
CDR3 protein: CASSSHTAQVYGYTF

D gene: -
clone size: -
CDR3 length: 14
J gene: TRBJ1-2
V gene: TRBV28
CDR3 DNA: TGTGCCAGCAGTCGGGGATTCCCCGTCTATGGCTACACCTTC
CDR3 protein: CASSRGFPVYGYTF

D gene: -
clone size: -
CDR3 length: 15
J gene: TRBJ2-7
V gene: TRBV11-2
CDR3 DNA: TGTGCCAGCAGCTTGGGCGGAGACTTTTACTACGAGCAGTACTTC
CDR3 protein: CASSLGGDFYYEQYF

D gene: -
clone size: -
CDR3 length: 17
J gene: TRBJ2-1
V gene: TRBV9
CDR3 DNA: TGTGCCAGCAGCTTACGACAGGAGGGGAGCTCCTACAATGAGCAGTTCTTC
CDR3 protein: CASSLRQEGSSYNEQFF

D gene: -
clone size: -
CDR3 length: 16
J gene: TRBJ2-1
V gene: TRBV2
CDR3 DNA: TGTGCCAGCAGTGACCCCGGGGTGGACCTCTACAATGAGCAGTTCTTC
CDR3 protein: CASSDPGVDLYNEQFF

D gene: TRBD2
clone size: -
CDR3 length: 16
J gene: TRBJ2-1
V gene: TRBV18
CDR3 DNA: TGTGCCAGCTCACAGGTTTTTCGCGGGAGGGCCGGTGAGCAGTTCTTC
CDR3 protein: CASSQVFRGRAGEQFF

D gene: -
clone size: -
CDR3 length: 15
J gene: TRBJ1-1
V gene: TRBV19
CDR3 DNA: TGTGCCAGTAGCCCTCGGGGTACTTCAAACACTGAAGCTTTCTTT
CDR3 protein: CASSPRGTSNTEAFF

D gene: -
clone size: -
CDR3 length: 15
J gene: TRBJ1-5
V gene: TRBV7-8
CDR3 DNA: TGTGCCAGCAGCTTAGAACGGAACCTTAATCAGCCCCAGCATTTT
CDR3 protein: CASSLERNLNQPQHF

D gene: -
clone size: -
CDR3 length: 14
J gene: TRBJ2-1
V gene: TRBV6-5
CDR3 DNA: TGTGCCAGTACAGCAACAGCCACCTACAATGAGCAGTTCTTC
CDR3 protein: CASTATATYNEQFF

D gene: -
clone size: -
CDR3 length: 13
J gene: TRBJ2-4
V gene: TRBV7-3
CDR3 DNA: TGTGCCAGCAGGGAACGTCCTGGGGACATTCAGTACTTC
CDR3 protein: CASRERPGDIQYF

D gene: -
clone size: -
CDR3 length: 13
J gene: TRBJ2-3
V gene: TRBV28
CDR3 DNA: TGTGCCAGCAGTTTAGGGTTCCCAGATACGCAGTATTTT
CDR3 protein: CASSLGFPDTQYF

D gene: -
clone size: -
CDR3 length: 15
J gene: TRBJ1-1
V gene: TRBV10-2
CDR3 DNA: TGCGCCAGCAGTTTTAGAACAGGGAGAGACACTGAAGCTTTCTTT
CDR3 protein: CASSFRTGRDTEAFF

D gene: TRBD2
clone size: once
CDR3 length: 14
J gene: TRBJ2-2
V gene: TRBV5-1
CDR3 DNA: TGCGCCAGCAGCTGGGCTAGCGGAACCGGGGAGCTGTTTTTT
CDR3 protein: CASSWASGTGELFF

D gene: -
clone size: -
CDR3 length: 16
J gene: TRBJ1-2
V gene: TRBV27
CDR3 DNA: TGTGCCAGCAGGGGGGCGGCGGGTTTGACTAACTATGGCTACACCTTC
CDR3 protein: CASRGAAGLTNYGYTF

D gene: TRBD1
clone size: -
CDR3 length: 16
J gene: TRBJ1-2
V gene: TRBV25-1
CDR3 DNA: TGTGCCAGCAGTCACGGGACAGGGGGCGCCGGCTATGGCTACACCTTC
CDR3 protein: CASSHGTGGAGYGYTF

D gene: TRBD2
clone size: -
CDR3 length: 14
J gene: TRBJ2-3
V gene: TRBV13
CDR3 DNA: TGTGCCAGCACCCGAGCGGGAGGTTGGGATACGCAGTATTTT
CDR3 protein: CASTRAGGWDTQYF

D gene: -
clone size: -
CDR3 length: 14
J gene: TRBJ2-3
V gene: TRBV7-6
CDR3 DNA: TGTGCCAGCAGCCCTAGCACTCGAGCAGATACGCAGTATTTT
CDR3 protein: CASSPSTRADTQYF

D gene: -
clone size: -
CDR3 length: 15
J gene: TRBJ2-3
V gene: TRBV14
CDR3 DNA: TGTGCCAGCAGCCACCGGGACCCCAAGGGAGATACGCAGTATTTT
CDR3 protein: CASSHRDPKGDTQYF

D gene: TRBD2
clone size: -
CDR3 length: 18
J gene: TRBJ2-1
V gene: TRBV7-8
CDR3 DNA: TGTGCCAGCAGCTTACGTGGGACTAGCGGGAGGGCCATCAATGAGCAGTTCTTC
CDR3 protein: CASSLRGTSGRAINEQFF

D gene: TRBD2
clone size: -
CDR3 length: 14
J gene: TRBJ2-7
V gene: TRBV5-1
CDR3 DNA: TGCGCCAGCAGCAGACTAGCGGGAGGGTGGGAGCAGTACTTC
CDR3 protein: CASSRLAGGWEQYF

D gene: -
clone size: -
CDR3 length: 13
J gene: TRBJ1-3
V gene: TRBV6-5
CDR3 DNA: TGTGCCAGCTCAGGGAGCTCTGGAAACACCATATATTTT
CDR3 protein: CASSGSSGNTIYF

D gene: -
clone size: once
CDR3 length: 16
J gene: TRBJ2-3
V gene: TRBV7-8
CDR3 DNA: TGTGCCAGCAGCTTAGGGGTTTTCTCTAGCACAGATACGCAGTATTTT
CDR3 protein: CASSLGVFSSTDTQYF

D gene: -
clone size: -
CDR3 length: 12
J gene: TRBJ2-7
V gene: TRBV27
CDR3 DNA: TGTGCCAGCAGTTATTCAGGGAATCAGCAGTACTTC
CDR3 protein: CASSYSGNQQYF

D gene: TRBD1
clone size: -
CDR3 length: 15
J gene: TRBJ1-5
V gene: TRBV28
CDR3 DNA: TGTGCCAGCAACCGACAGGGGACCTTTTTGGAGCCCCAGCATTTT
CDR3 protein: CASNRQGTFLEPQHF

D gene: TRBD1
clone size: once
CDR3 length: 16
J gene: TRBJ1-1
V gene: TRBV13
CDR3 DNA: TGTGCCAGCAGCTCCGTCCGGACAGGGGAGAACACTGAAGCTTTCTTT
CDR3 protein: CASSSVRTGENTEAFF

D gene: -
clone size: -
CDR3 length: 14
J gene: TRBJ1-1
V gene: TRBV28
CDR3 DNA: TGTGCCAGCAGTTCCTTGAGGTTGAACACTGAAGCTTTCTTT
CDR3 protein: CASSSLRLNTEAFF

D gene: -
clone size: -
CDR3 length: 16
J gene: TRBJ2-7
V gene: TRBV6-6
CDR3 DNA: TGTGCCAGCAGATTGGGCCTAACAGGGAAAGGAACCGAACAGTACTTC
CDR3 protein: CASRLGLTGKGTEQYF

D gene: TRBD1
clone size: -
CDR3 length: 15
J gene: TRBJ2-3
V gene: TRBV4-3
CDR3 DNA: TGCGCCAGCAGCCAGACAGGGGGCATCACAGATACGCAGTATTTT
CDR3 protein: CASSQTGGITDTQYF

D gene: -
clone size: -
CDR3 length: 16
J gene: TRBJ2-5
V gene: TRBV7-8
CDR3 DNA: TGTGCCAGCACCACCAGTGGGTTTTCGTTGAGGGAGACCCAGTACTTC
CDR3 protein: CASTTSGFSLRETQYF

D gene: -
clone size: -
CDR3 length: 19
J gene: TRBJ2-1
V gene: TRBV13
CDR3 DNA: TGTGCCAGCAGCTCGTCCACTGATCTAGCGTTCAGCTCCTACAATGAGCAGTTCTTC
CDR3 protein: CASSSSTDLAFSSYNEQFF

D gene: -
clone size: -
CDR3 length: 15
J gene: TRBJ1-1
V gene: TRBV13
CDR3 DNA: TGTGCCAGCAGCTCCACCCACAGGGAGGGGACTGAAGCTTTCTTT
CDR3 protein: CASSSTHREGTEAFF